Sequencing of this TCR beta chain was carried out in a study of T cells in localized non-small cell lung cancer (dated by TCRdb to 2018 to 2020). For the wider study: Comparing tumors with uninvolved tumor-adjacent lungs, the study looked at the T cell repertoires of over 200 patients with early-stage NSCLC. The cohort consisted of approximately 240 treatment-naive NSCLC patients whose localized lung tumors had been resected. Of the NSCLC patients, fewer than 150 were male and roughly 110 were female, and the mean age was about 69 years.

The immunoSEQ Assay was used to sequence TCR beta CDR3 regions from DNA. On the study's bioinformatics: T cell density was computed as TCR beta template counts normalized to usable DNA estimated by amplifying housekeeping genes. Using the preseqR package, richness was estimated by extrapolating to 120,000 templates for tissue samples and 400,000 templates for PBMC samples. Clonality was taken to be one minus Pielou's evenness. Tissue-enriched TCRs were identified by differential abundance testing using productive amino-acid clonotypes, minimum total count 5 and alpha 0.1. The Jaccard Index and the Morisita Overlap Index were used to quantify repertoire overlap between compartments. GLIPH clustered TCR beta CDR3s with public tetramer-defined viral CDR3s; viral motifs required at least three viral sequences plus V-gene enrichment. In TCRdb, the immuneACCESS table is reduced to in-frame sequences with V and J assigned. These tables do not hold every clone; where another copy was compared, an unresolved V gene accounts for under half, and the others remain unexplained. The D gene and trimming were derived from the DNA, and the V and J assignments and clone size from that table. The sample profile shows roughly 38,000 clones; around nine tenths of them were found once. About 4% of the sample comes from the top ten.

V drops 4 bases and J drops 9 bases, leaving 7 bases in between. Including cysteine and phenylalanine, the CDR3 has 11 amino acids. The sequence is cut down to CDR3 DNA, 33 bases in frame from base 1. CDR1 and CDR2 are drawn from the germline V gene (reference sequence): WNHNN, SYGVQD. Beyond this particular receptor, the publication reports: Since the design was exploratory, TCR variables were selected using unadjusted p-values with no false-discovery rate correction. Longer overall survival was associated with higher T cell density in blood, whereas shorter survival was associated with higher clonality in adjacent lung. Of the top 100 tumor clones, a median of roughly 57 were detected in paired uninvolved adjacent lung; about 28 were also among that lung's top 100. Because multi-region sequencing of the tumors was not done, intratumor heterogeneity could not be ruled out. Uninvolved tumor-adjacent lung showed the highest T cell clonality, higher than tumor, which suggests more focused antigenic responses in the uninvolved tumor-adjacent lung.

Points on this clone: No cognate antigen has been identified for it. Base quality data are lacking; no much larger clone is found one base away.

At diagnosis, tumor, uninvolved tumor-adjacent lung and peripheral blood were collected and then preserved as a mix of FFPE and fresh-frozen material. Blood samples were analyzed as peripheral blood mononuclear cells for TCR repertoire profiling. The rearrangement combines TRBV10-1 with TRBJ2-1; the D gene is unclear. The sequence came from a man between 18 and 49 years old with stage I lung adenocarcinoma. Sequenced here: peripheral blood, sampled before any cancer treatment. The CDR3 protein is CASSASVEQFF. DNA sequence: TGCGCCAGCAGTGCCTCGGTTGAGCAGTTCTTC.